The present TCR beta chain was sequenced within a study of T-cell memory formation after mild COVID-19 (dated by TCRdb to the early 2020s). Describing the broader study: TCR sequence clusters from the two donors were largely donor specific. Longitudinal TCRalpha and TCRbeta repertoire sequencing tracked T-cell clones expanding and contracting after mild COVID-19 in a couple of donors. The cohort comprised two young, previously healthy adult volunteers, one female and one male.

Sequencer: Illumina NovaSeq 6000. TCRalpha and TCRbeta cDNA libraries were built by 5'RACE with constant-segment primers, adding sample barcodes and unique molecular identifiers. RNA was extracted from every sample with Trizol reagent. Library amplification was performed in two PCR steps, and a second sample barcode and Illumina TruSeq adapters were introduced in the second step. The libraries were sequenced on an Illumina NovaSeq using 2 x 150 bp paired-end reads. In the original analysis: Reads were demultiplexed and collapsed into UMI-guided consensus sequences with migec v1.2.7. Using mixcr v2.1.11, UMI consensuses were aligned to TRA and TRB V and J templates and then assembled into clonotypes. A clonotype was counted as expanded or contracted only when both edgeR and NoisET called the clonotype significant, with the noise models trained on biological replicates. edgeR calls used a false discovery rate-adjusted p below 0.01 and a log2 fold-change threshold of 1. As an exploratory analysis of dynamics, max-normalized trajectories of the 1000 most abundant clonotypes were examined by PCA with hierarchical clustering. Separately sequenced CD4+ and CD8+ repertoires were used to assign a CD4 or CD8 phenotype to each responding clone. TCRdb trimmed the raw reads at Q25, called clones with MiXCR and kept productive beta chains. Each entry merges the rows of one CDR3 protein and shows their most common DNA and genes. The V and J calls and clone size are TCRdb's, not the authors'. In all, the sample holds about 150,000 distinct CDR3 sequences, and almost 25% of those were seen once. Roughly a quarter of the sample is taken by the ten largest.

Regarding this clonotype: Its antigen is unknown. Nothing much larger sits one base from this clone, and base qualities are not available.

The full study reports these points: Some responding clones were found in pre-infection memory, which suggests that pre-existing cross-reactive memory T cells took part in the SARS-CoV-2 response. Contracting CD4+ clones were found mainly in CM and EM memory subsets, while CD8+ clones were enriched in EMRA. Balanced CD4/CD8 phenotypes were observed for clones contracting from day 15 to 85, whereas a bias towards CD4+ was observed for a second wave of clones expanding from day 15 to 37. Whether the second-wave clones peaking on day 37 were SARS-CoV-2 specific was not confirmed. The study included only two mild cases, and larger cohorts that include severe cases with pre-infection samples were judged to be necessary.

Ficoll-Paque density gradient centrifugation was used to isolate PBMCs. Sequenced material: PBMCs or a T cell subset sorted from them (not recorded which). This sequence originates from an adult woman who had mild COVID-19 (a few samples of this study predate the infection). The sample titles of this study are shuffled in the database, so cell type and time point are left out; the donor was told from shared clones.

The nucleotide sequence reads as follows: TGTGCCAGCAGCTTAGGAGAACCGGCAGGAGAGACCCAGTACTTC. Its protein is CASSLGEPAGETQYF. This chain joins TRBV11-2 to TRBJ2-5; no confident D gene assignment can be made. Counted from cysteine to phenylalanine, this CDR3 has 15 amino acids. The read is trimmed to its CDR3 DNA, 45 bases read in frame from base 1. CDR1 is given as SGHAT and CDR2 as FQNNGV, both from the germline V gene. The junction shows trimming of 1 base on V and 4 bases on J, plus 13 bases between the germline ends.